Below, 20 T cell receptor beta chains from the same sample are listed, as sequenced in a study of T cells after yellow fever vaccination. TCRdb analysed the 5' RACE reads with MiXCR anew, one entry per CDR3 protein. Of over 300,000 distinct CDR3 sequences in the sample, more than 3% were seen once. The sequenced sample was PBMCs, obtained on the day of the yellow fever booster vaccination. The source of these receptors is a man in his late teens or twenties who received the YFV17D yellow fever vaccine.

This clonotype was seen repeatedly, ten times or more. The genes are TRBV5-1 and TRBJ2-1; tentatively, D is TRBD1 (6 bases). The germline V gene has CDR1 SGHRS and CDR2 YFSETQ. V lost 2 bases and J 9 bases, leaving 9 bases between the germline ends. The CDR3 runs to 12 residues. In nucleotides, the CDR3 is TGCGCCAGCAGCTTCAGGGGCTCTGAGCAGTTCTTC. It codes for CASSFRGSEQFF. Based on the CDR3 plus reference TRBV5-1 and TRBJ2-1, the full variable domain is KAGVTQTPRYLIKTRGQQVTLSCSPISGHRSVSWYQQTPGQGLQFLFEYFSETQRNKGNFPGRFSGRQFSNSRSEMNVSTLELGDSALYLCASSFRGSEQFFGPGTRLTVL.

This clonotype showed up just a few times. This chain joins TRBV7-4 and TRBJ1-5; TRBD1 aligns across 7 bases. The CDR3 has 15 amino acids. V gave up 3 bases and J gave up 5 bases; unmatched junction bases: 7. CDR1 SGHVT and CDR2 SQSDAQ come from the germline V gene. CDR3 sequence (DNA): TGTGCCAGCAGCTTGGGACAGTACCAAGATCAGCCCCAGCATTTT. Its translation: CASSLGQYQDQPQHF.

The V gene is TRBV4-1, the J gene TRBJ2-5; 9 nucleotides line up with TRBD2. The CDR3 has 17 amino acids. Germline loops: CDR1 MGHRA, CDR2 YSYEKL. V was pared by 1 base and J by 2 bases, with 8 bases of the junction left unmatched. The CDR3 region has the DNA TGCGCCAGCAGCCAAGGCCTGAGCGGGGGGATTCAAGAGACCCAGTACTTC. Its translation: CASSQGLSGGIQETQYF.

The chain recombines TRBV20-1 with TRBJ2-5, with 12 bases matching TRBD2. The V gene's germline CDR1 is DFQATT and CDR2 SNEGSKA (reference sequence). V dropped 8 bases and J dropped 5; count of bases not matched to a gene: 6. CDR3 length: 13 residues. CDR3 DNA: TGCAGTAGACTAGCGGGGGACCTCGAGACCCAGTACTTC. Encoded protein: CSRLAGDLETQYF.

This clonotype appeared many times. This sequence joins TRBV29-1 and TRBJ2-3, with D perhaps matching TRBD2 (5 bases). Trimming stripped 6 bases from V and 1 base from J, with 17 bases between. The CDR3 totals 15 residues. The germline V gene has CDR1 SQVTM and CDR2 ANQGSEA. The CDR3 DNA follows: TGCAGCGTCGGCGGGTATGTCGGGGGCACAGATACGCAGTATTTT. This translates into CSVGGYVGGTDTQYF.

This clonotype was counted a few times. The J gene is TRBJ2-1, the V gene TRBV20-1, with D possibly TRBD2 on 6 matching bases. Looked up from germline, CDR1 is DFQATT and CDR2 is SNEGSKA (reference sequence). V was cut by 3 bases and J by 2 bases, with 14 bases left in between. The CDR3 loop spans 15 amino acids. CDR3 sequence reads: CSARGGDVAYNEQFF. DNA of the CDR3: TGCAGTGCTAGGGGCGGGGACGTCGCCTACAATGAGCAGTTCTTC.

This rearrangement joins TRBV10-3 to TRBJ2-5, with D perhaps given as TRBD1 or TRBD2 (6 bases each). Germline assignment: CDR1 ENHRY and CDR2 SYGVKD. Between the trimmed V and J ends, which lost 11 bases and 7 bases, there was a span of 14 bases. There are 11 residues in the CDR3. This CDR3 reads CASGAPGTQYF. DNA of the CDR3: TGTGCCTCGGGGGCCCCTGGGACCCAGTACTTC.

There are many counts of this clonotype. The rearrangement links TRBV20-1 to TRBJ2-3, with unresolved D. This CDR3 has 12 amino acids. The germline V and J ends were trimmed by 3 bases and 6 bases, with 10 bases remaining between them. From germline, CDR1 is DFQATT and CDR2 SNEGSKA (reference sequence). CDR3 DNA sequence: TGCAGTGCTAGCTTACCCCCGGATACGCAGTATTTT. The encoded protein is CSASLPPDTQYF.

This clonotype came up many times. This chain uses TRBV27 with TRBJ2-7, with TRBD1 identical over 9 bases. Germline assignment: CDR1 MNHEY and CDR2 SMNVEV (reference sequence). The CDR3 contains 14 residues. J was trimmed by 6 bases and V by 6 bases; bases with no gene match: 9. CDR3 sequence (DNA): TGTGCCAGCAGAAACCCCGGGACAGGGCCCGAGCAGTACTTC. Its protein is CASRNPGTGPEQYF.

This clonotype was seen repeatedly, ten times or more. V and J are TRBV18 and TRBJ2-7; the D gene is possibly TRBD1 (6 bases). V lost 5 bases and J lost 2, with 13 bases in between. Germline CDR1 KGHSH, CDR2 LQKENI. The CDR3 sequence is 14 residues long. The CDR3 DNA follows: TGTGCCAGCTCAGAAAAACAGGGCCCCTACGAGCAGTACGTC. Protein product: CASSEKQGPYEQYV.

This clonotype was found a few times. This chain connects TRBV20-1 to TRBJ2-1, with 13 nucleotides matching TRBD2. The CDR3 has 16 residues. The junction had 16 bases not matched to a gene; V was cut back by 6 bases and J by 11 bases. CDR1 is DFQATT and CDR2 is SNEGSKA in the germline V gene (reference sequence). Here the CDR3 DNA reads TGCAGTGCAAATATCCCCGGGACTAGCGGGGTGTATAAGCAGTTCTTC. It encodes CSANIPGTSGVYKQFF.

This clonotype was seen at least ten times. The V and J genes are TRBV5-4 and TRBJ1-1; D is perhaps TRBD1 (5 bases). Germline values: CDR1 SGHNT, CDR2 YYREEE (reference sequence). V was trimmed by 4 bases and J by 5 bases, leaving 18 bases between them. This CDR3 region has 15 residues. CDR3: CASSRGDKRGTEAFF. The CDR3 bases are TGTGCCAGCAGCAGGGGAGACAAGCGTGGAACTGAAGCTTTCTTT.

This clonotype has only a few counts. The J gene is TRBJ1-5, the V gene TRBV18; 10 bases match TRBD1. Germline V gives CDR1 KGHSH, CDR2 LQKENI. The CDR3 length is 14 residues. Trimming removed 8 bases from V and 6 bases from J; junction bases left unmatched: 7. Written as DNA, the CDR3 is TGTGCCAGCCCAACCGGGACAGGGGTTCAGCCCCAGCATTTT. Translated, it gives CASPTGTGVQPQHF.

This clonotype was observed at least ten times. The V call is TRBV10-3, the J call TRBJ1-1; 8 positions match TRBD1. Germline values: CDR1 ENHRY, CDR2 SYGVKD. CDR3 length: 14 amino acids. J was trimmed by 4 bases and V by 6 bases; bases with no gene match: 7. CDR3 DNA sequence: TGTGCCATCAGGGGGGACAGGCAGGGCACTGAAGCTTTCTTT. Translation gives CAIRGDRQGTEAFF.

This chain links TRBV4-2 with TRBJ2-7, with TRBD2 identical over 10 bases. V shed 2 bases and J 7 bases; nucleotides not matched to a gene: 17. Germline V gene sequence: CDR1 LGHNA, CDR2 YNFKEQ. The CDR3 length is 18 residues. CDR3 coding DNA: TGTGCCAGCAGCCAACCGTCACTAGCGGGGCCGCATCCCCTTGAGCAGTACGTC. Translated, it gives CASSQPSLAGPHPLEQYV.

This clonotype was picked up many times. The gene calls are TRBV5-1 and TRBJ1-2; TRBD1 matches at 11 bases. The CDR3 runs to 14 residues. V lost 5 bases to trimming and J lost 7 bases; unmatched junction nucleotides: 7. The germline V gene encodes CDR1 SGHRS and CDR2 YFSETQ. In DNA, the CDR3 is TGCGCCAGCAGTTTCGCCGGGACAGGGGGTGGCTACACCTTC. The encoded protein is CASSFAGTGGGYTF.

V is TRBV7-2 and J is TRBJ2-3; D unresolved. Germline CDR1 is SGHTA and CDR2 is FQGNSA. CDR3 length equals 11 residues. Trimming shortened V by 5 bases and J by 7 bases, and 7 bases separated the two germline ends. CDR3 DNA: TGTGCCAGCAGCCGACTGAATACGCAGTATTTT. This translates into CASSRLNTQYF.

This clonotype was seen at least ten times. The V call is TRBV3-1, the J call TRBJ1-3; D might be TRBD1 (6 bases). The germline V gene encodes CDR1 LGHDT and CDR2 YNNKEL (reference sequence). This CDR3 comprises 16 residues. Between the trimmed V and J ends, which lost 3 bases and 0 bases, there was a span of 12 bases. The DNA for the CDR3 is TGTGCCAGCAGCCAGACAGGACTTATCTCTGGAAACACCATATATTTT. This sequence encodes CASSQTGLISGNTIYF.

This chain links TRBV5-1 with TRBJ1-5, with D hard to call. The CDR3 contains 13 residues. V gave up 4 bases and J gave up 4 bases, with 9 bases separating them. Germline V gene sequence: CDR1 SGHRS, CDR2 YFSETQ. The CDR3 is CASSIVGNQPQHF. The DNA of the CDR3 is TGCGCCAGCAGCATCGTAGGAAATCAGCCCCAGCATTTT.

This clonotype turned up a few times. The CDR3 DNA reads as TGTGCCACCAGTGACACCTACAATGAGCAGTTCTTC. This encodes CATSDTYNEQFF. The chain joins TRBV24-1 to TRBJ2-1, with D hard to call. V was cut by 4 bases and J by 2 bases, with 2 bases left in between. The CDR3 consists of 12 residues. Germline V lookup: CDR1 KGHDR, CDR2 SFDVKD.